The present entry profiles one T cell receptor beta chain with its context. Its target antigen remains unknown. The record has no base qualities; no much larger clone is one base away. The method behind the library was PCR. The data were produced on an Illumina HiSeq 2500. Unique molecular identifiers were incorporated into TCR beta cDNA libraries to reduce PCR and sequencing biases. Per 1 to 10 million input T cells, roughly 500,000 cDNA molecules were obtained, such that each molecule approximated one T cell. Patient libraries were prepared and sequenced with the same protocol used for the earlier healthy control dataset. Within a given batch, samples were prepared together, multiplexed and sequenced on the same HiSeq lane. The authors' pipeline ran thus. MIGEC handled the raw barcoded reads, throwing out single-read molecular identifier groups before consensus assembly and CDR3 extraction. VDJtools was used for post-analysis of the clonotype tables, and diversity was normalized by down-sampling every dataset to the size of the smallest sample. To correct batch-related cross-sample contamination, repertoire overlap clustering matched CDR3 amino acid sequences but not nucleotide sequences. The public reads were quality trimmed at Q25 with fastp and then assembled into clones with MiXCR by TCRdb, keeping productive beta chains. Every distinct CDR3 protein forms one entry, paired with its most common genes and DNA. For this entry, the V and J calls and clone size follow TCRdb and not the study's own pipeline. The sample records 800,000 to 950,000 distinct CDR3 sequences, roughly 50% of which are singletons. Over 4% of the sample comes from the top ten.

TCR beta repertoires were profiled from peripheral blood of 13 young patients with multiple sclerosis to demonstrate the VDJtools post-analysis software. The patients with multiple sclerosis were children and adolescents between about 6 and 17 years of age. The CDR3, from cysteine to phenylalanine, totals 15 residues. Here the CDR3 DNA is all that survives: 45 bases in frame from base 1. CDR1 SGHAT and CDR2 FQNNGV were looked up in the germline V gene. The germline V end is reduced by 2 bases and the J end by 1 base; junction bases left unmatched: 5. This entry is derived from a study of post-analysis software for immune sequencing data (dated by TCRdb to between 2014 and 2017). Looking at the study overall: Disease courses on record covered relapsing-remitting, secondary progressive and progressive-relapsing multiple sclerosis, though some patients had no subtype annotation. The multiple sclerosis patient repertoires were compared with under 13 previously published healthy control repertoires from donors aged about 6 to 25 years. A subset of samples was prepared in parallel using single-end sample barcoding, then pooled and co-amplified after Illumina adapter ligation. Findings and caveats that apply to the study as a whole: Normalized Chao1 diversity was significantly lower in multiple sclerosis patients than controls, suggesting substantial peripheral T-cell clonal expansion. When samples were clustered directly using the F measure, samples prepared in the same batch co-clustered strongly, which prompted a batch-effect correction. Four or five TRBV segments, including TRBV5-6, TRBV5-1 and TRBV20-1, were significantly more frequent in patients than controls. The control group was slightly older than the multiple sclerosis patient group.

This TCR was sampled from a girl under 18 with multiple sclerosis. Sequencing was performed on blood. The chain joins TRBV11-2 to TRBJ2-7; TRBD1 agrees with 7 junctional bases. Here is the DNA: TGTGCCAGCAGCTTAAGGACAGGCCAATCCTACGAGCAGTACTTC. Its amino acids are CASSLRTGQSYEQYF.